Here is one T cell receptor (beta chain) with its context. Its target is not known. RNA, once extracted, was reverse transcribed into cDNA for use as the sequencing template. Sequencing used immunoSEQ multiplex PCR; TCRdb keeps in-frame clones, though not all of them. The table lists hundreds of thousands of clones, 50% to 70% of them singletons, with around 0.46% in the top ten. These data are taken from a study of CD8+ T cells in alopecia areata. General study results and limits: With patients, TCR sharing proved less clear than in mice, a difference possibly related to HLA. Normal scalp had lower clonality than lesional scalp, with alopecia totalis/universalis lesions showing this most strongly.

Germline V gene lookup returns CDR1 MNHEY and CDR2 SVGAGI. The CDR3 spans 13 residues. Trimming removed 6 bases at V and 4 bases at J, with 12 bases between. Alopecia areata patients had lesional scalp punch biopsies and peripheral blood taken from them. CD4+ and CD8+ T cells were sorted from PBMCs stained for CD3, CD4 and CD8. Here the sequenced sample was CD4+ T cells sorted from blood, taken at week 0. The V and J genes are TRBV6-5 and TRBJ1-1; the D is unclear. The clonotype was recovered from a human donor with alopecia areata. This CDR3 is CASSLERGTEAFF. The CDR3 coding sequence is TGTGCCAGCAGCCTCGAACGGGGCACTGAAGCTTTCTTT.